This T cell receptor (beta chain) emerged from a study of metastatic and nonmetastatic thyroid tumors. Overall study: Malignant and benign thyroid patients had repertoires compared in peripheral blood and tumor or nodule tissue.

Study-level findings and limits: Significantly greater TCR beta diversity was reportedly found in malignant thyroid tumors than in benign nodules (in blood and tumor).

As concerns this clone: Its target is not known. The junction and the germline gene differ at one end; a read error may be behind it.

The CDR3 totals 16 residues. Germline-derived CDR1 and CDR2 are DFQATT and SNEGSKA (reference sequence). Ahead of thyroid surgery, no patient had received treatment of any kind. TCRdb re-analyzed the PCR reads using MiXCR. The sample lists some 2,400 clones, approximately 25% occurring once. The rearrangement links TRBV20-1 to TRBJ1-5; no definite D call. The receptor was derived from a male donor with papillary thyroid cancer or a benign thyroid nodule (not recorded which). Some clones in this sample may be carry-over from other donors' samples. Sequencing was carried out using adjacent normal tissue. For the CDR3, the DNA is TGCAGTGCCTCGCTTACGGAGACATATAGCAATAAGCCCCAGCATTTT. It is translated as CSASLTETYSNKPQHF.